This T cell receptor (beta chain) came from a study of control samples from healthy donors and cancer patients. The CDR3 contains 16 residues. V lost 6 bases to trimming and J lost 0 bases; unmatched junction nucleotides: 4. The germline V gene encodes CDR1 MDHEN and CDR2 SYDVKM. TCRdb keeps only in-frame clones here, not all; method: immunoSEQ multiplex PCR. This table has about 51,000 clones, approximately 89% appearing once. This chain joins TRBV28 and TRBJ2-2, with 10 bases that match TRBD2. The receptor's source is a man aged 35 to 55 with colorectal cancer. Specimen: PBMCs. This CDR3 is CASSGLAEANTGELFF. The CDR3 DNA sequence: TGTGCCAGCAGCGGACTAGCGGAGGCGAACACCGGGGAGCTGTTTTTT.